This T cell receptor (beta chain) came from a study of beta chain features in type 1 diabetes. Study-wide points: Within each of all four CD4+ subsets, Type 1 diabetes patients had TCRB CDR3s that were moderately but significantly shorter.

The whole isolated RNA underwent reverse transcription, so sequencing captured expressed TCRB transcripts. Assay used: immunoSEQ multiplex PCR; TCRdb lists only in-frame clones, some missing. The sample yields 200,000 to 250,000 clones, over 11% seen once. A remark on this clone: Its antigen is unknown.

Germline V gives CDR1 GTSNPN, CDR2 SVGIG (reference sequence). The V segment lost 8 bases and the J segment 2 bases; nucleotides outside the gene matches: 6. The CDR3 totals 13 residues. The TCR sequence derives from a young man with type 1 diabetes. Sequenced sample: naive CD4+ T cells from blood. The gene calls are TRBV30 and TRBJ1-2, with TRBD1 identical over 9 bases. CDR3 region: CASFGTGNYGYTF. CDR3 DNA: TGTGCCAGCTTCGGGACAGGGAACTATGGCTACACCTTC. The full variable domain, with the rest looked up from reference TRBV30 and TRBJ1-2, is SQTIHQWPATLVQPVGSPLSLECTVEGTSNPNLYWYRQAAGRGLQLLFYSVGIGQISSEVPQNLSASRPQDRQFILSSKKLLLSDSGFYLCASFGTGNYGYTFGSGTRLTVV.